Reported below is one T cell receptor (beta chain). Produced via immunoSEQ multiplex PCR; TCRdb's table is partial and in-frame only. Of under 250,000 clones in the sample, roughly 81% are singletons; the top ten hold approximately 8%. The sample belongs to a study of blood T cell repertoires in COVID-19. As for the study in general: The origin of the acute and convalescent COVID-19 samples was the United States, Italy and Spain. The cDNA or gDNA used as material had been derived from T cells, B-cell-depleted T cells, or PBMCs.

CDR3 size: 14 residues. Between the trimmed V and J ends, which lost 5 bases and 0 bases, there was a span of 8 bases. From germline, CDR1 is ENHRY and CDR2 SYGVKD. This clonotype originated in a woman aged 45-65 years with active or convalescent COVID-19. Sample: peripheral blood. The chain joins TRBV10-3 to TRBJ2-1; no reliable D call. The CDR3 here is CAISLGSSYNEQFF. The DNA of the CDR3 is TGTGCCATCAGTCTAGGTAGCTCCTACAATGAGCAGTTCTTC.